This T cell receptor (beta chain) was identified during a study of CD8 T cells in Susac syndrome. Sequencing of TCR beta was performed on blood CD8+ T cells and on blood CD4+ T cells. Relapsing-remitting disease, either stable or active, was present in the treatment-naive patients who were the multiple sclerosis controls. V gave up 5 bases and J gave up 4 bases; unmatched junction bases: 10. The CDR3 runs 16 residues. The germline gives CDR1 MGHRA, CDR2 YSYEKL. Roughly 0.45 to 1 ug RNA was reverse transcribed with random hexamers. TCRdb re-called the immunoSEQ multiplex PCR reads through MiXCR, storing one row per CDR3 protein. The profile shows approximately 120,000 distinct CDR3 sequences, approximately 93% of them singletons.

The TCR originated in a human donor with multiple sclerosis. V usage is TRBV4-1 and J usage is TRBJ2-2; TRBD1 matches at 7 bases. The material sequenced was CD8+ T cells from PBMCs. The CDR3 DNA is TGCGCCAGCAGCGCCCGACGACAGGGCGGCACCGGGGAGCTGTTTTTT. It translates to CASSARRQGGTGELFF.